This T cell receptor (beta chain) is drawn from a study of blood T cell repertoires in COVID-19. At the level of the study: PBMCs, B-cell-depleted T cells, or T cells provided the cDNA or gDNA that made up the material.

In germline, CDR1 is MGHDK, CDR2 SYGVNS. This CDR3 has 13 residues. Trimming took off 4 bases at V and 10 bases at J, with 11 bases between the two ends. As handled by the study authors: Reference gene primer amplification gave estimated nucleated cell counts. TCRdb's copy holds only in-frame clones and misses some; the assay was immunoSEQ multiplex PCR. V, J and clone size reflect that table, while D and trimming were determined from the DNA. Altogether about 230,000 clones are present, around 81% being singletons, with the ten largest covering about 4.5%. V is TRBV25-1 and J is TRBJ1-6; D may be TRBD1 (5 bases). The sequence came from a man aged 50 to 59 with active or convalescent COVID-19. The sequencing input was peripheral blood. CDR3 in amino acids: CASSAGIGSPLHF. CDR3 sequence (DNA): TGTGCCAGCAGTGCAGGGATCGGATCACCCCTCCACTTT.